Here is one T cell receptor beta chain with its context. Its antigen is not identified. Prior autoimmune disease or systemic immunosuppression barred patients. The data are from a study of OX40 agonist ivuxolimab in advanced cancers. The CDR3 contains 11 residues. Trimming removed 6 bases at V and 6 bases at J, with 8 bases between. Germline V gives CDR1 MNHEY, CDR2 SVGAGI. Method: immunoSEQ multiplex PCR; TCRdb's copy keeps in-frame clones and lacks some. Here the sample spans roughly 61,000 clones, about 90% being singletons. Whole-study results and caveats: It was not determined which antigens were specifically recognized by the peripheral T cells that had undergone clonal expansion.

The chain links TRBV6-5 to TRBJ1-2; D is unclear. The receptor's source is an adult with an advanced solid tumor such as melanoma, head and neck, liver or kidney cancer. Here the sequenced sample was CD4+ or CD8+ T cells sorted from blood, taken in a trial of the OX40 agonist ivuxolimab. The CDR3: CASREVHGYTF. The DNA for the CDR3 is TGTGCCAGCAGAGAGGTCCATGGCTACACCTTC.